The clone carrying this TCR beta chain appeared a single time. Its antigen is not known. The data derive from a study of cytomegalovirus exposure and HLA in healthy donors. Study results and limitations: In vitro confirmation showed three CMV-associated chains to be CMV antigen specific. Reportedly, cytomegalovirus status was diagnosed with high sensitivity and specificity.

Assay: immunoSEQ multiplex PCR; the TCRdb copy retains only in-frame clones and omits some. The sample has 110,000 or so clones; around 88% are singletons. Per the germline V gene, CDR1 is SEHNR and CDR2 is FQNEAQ (reference sequence). The V end was cut by 2 bases, the J end by 9 bases, with 11 bases between. This CDR3 has 13 residues. The genes are TRBV7-9 and TRBJ2-1, with D tentatively TRBD1 (6 bases). Sequenced: PBMCs. This clonotype was obtained from a man aged 18 to 29 in good health and CMV-seronegative. This chain's CDR3 is CASSLSQGSEQFF. The CDR3 bases are TGTGCCAGCAGCTTATCACAGGGCAGTGAGCAGTTCTTC.